One sample yielded the 5 T cell receptor beta chains listed below, sequenced in a study of OX40 agonist ivuxolimab in advanced cancers. Generated by immunoSEQ multiplex PCR, the TCRdb table keeps only in-frame clones and is missing some. The table lists around 68,000 clones, about 90% of them singletons. The sequences come from CD4+ or CD8+ T cells sorted from blood, collected in a trial of the OX40 agonist ivuxolimab. These TCRs come from an adult with an advanced solid tumor such as melanoma, head and neck, liver or kidney cancer.

The gene calls are TRBV14 and TRBJ2-2, with D possibly matching TRBD1 (5 bases). The germline V gene encodes CDR1 SGHDN and CDR2 FVKESK. V was shortened by 1 base and J by 4 bases, with 13 bases between the two germline ends. The length of the CDR3 is 16 residues. In nucleotides, the CDR3 is TGTGCCAGCAGCCAAGTAGGGCAGGGCCCCACCGGGGAGCTGTTTTTT. Translated: CASSQVGQGPTGELFF.

The rearrangement uses TRBV27 and TRBJ1-4, with TRBD1 identical over 7 bases. The CDR3 length is 15 residues. Trimming cost V 1 base and J 8 bases; bases outside gene matches: 7. Germline loops: CDR1 MNHEY, CDR2 SMNVEV (reference sequence). The CDR3 region is CASSLWSGGEEKLFF. The CDR3 coding sequence is TGTGCCAGCAGTTTATGGTCAGGGGGAGAAGAAAAACTGTTTTTT.

The chain carries TRBV12-5 and TRBJ2-4, with D perhaps given as TRBD1 or TRBD2 (5 bases each). The germline CDR1 and CDR2 sequences are LGHNT and FRNRAP. Trimming cost V 0 bases and J 6 bases, with 21 bases left between them. The CDR3 has 18 amino acids. The CDR3 loop is CASGLVPGTDLSGNIQYF. In DNA form, the CDR3 reads TGTGCTAGTGGTTTGGTCCCGGGGACGGACCTGTCAGGAAACATTCAGTACTTC.

The rearrangement joins TRBV30 to TRBJ1-4; no firm D call. Trimming removed 1 base at V and 8 bases at J, with 14 bases between. CDR1 and CDR2 from the germline V gene are GTSNPN and SVGIG (reference sequence). This CDR3 is 14 amino acids long. Written as DNA, the CDR3 is TGTGCCTGGAGTGAAACCATGATGAGAGAAAAACTGTTTTTT. Its protein product is CAWSETMMREKLFF.

The chain recombines TRBV10-3 with TRBJ2-5; no firm D call. Germline values: CDR1 ENHRY, CDR2 SYGVKD. Deletions cut 2 bases from V and 9 bases from J, with 10 bases between. The CDR3 sequence is 12 residues long. The CDR3, as DNA: TGTGCCATCAGTGAGCCGTCGAAACCCCAGTACTTC. It specifies CAISEPSKPQYF.